This entry concerns a single TCR beta chain. The antigen is undetermined. This record comes from a study of T-cell reconstitution after alpha-beta-depleted transplantation in children. General study results and limits: Expanded clones from the graft, numbering several hundred, reportedly supplied alpha-beta T cells about two months after transplant. Some patients owed their high day-60 TCRbeta diversity to surviving recipient T cells and thymic progenitors. After one year, T-cell counts and TCRbeta diversity mostly came from new T cells.

The TCRbeta library incorporated unique molecular identifiers. Using its own MiXCR run on the PCR reads, TCRdb lists one record per CDR3 protein. The sample lists roughly 340,000 distinct CDR3 sequences; 15% to 20% were seen once. Unmatched junction bases numbered 6, after V lost 3 bases and J lost 3 bases. This CDR3 contains 16 residues. Germline V lookup: CDR1 MDHEN, CDR2 SYDVKM. Sample: PBMCs, mostly from graft donor cells, taken 360 days after TCRalphabeta/CD19-depleted stem cell transplant. This TCR derives from a male patient aged 2 to 10 who had a stem cell transplant for acute lymphoblastic leukemia, so the T cells may come from the graft donor. The chain links TRBV28 to TRBJ2-5; 11 bases fit TRBD2. The CDR3 region has the DNA TGTGCCAGCAGTTTGCTAGCGGGAGGTTCCGAAGAGACCCAGTACTTC. It encodes CASSLLAGGSEETQYF.